This passage covers 5 T cell receptor beta chains from one sample sequenced in a study of spatial heterogeneity in lung cancer. Whole-study findings and limits: Tracking of tumor mutation counts was seen in expanded intratumoral alpha and beta TCR counts.

TCRdb reanalysed the 5' RACE reads using MiXCR and keeps one entry per CDR3 protein. The sample carries about 5,700 distinct CDR3 sequences, about an eighth recorded once. Sample time point: sample taken at primary tumor resection. The antigens of these receptors remain unknown. This material consisted of lung tumor tissue, taken at surgery. The receptors were gathered from a female donor with early-stage non-small cell lung cancer.

This clonotype was recorded many times. The chain joins TRBV20-1 to TRBJ2-1, with 8 nucleotides matching TRBD2. CDR1 is DFQATT and CDR2 is SNEGSKA in the germline V gene (reference sequence). Germline trimming cut 3 bases from V and 3 bases from J; bases unmatched to any gene: 13. The CDR3 spans 17 residues. Here the CDR3 DNA reads TGCAGTGCTAGCGCGGTTTCTCGCGGGAGGTTCTACAATGAGCAGTTCTTC. Translated, it gives CSASAVSRGRFYNEQFF.

The chain combines TRBV12-3 or TRBV12-4 with TRBJ2-7; 11 bases line up with TRBD2. V was pared by 4 bases and J by 6 bases, with 8 bases of the junction left unmatched. CDR3 size: 15 residues. The CDR3 nucleotides read TGTGCCAGCAGTTCCTTTAGCGGGAGGGCCTTCGAGCAGTACTTC. This gives the protein CASSSFSGRAFEQYF.

This clonotype was observed at least ten times. V is TRBV6-1 and J is TRBJ1-1, with a weak D call TRBD1 (5 bases). Germline CDR1 MNHNS, CDR2 SASEGT. The CDR3 covers 14 residues. V shed 5 bases and J shed 1 base, with 11 bases lying between them. The CDR3 loop reads CASSRGGRNTEAFF. The CDR3 coding sequence is TGTGCCAGCAGTCGCGGGGGACGGAACACTGAAGCTTTCTTT.

This clonotype is medium-sized in the sample. The V call is TRBV27, the J call TRBJ2-1; D gene ambiguous. Germline V lookup: CDR1 MNHEY, CDR2 SMNVEV (reference sequence). V lost 5 bases and J lost 4, with 18 bases in between. CDR3 length equals 16 residues. The CDR3 sequence is CASSPQGIRVYNEQFF. The CDR3 region has the DNA TGTGCCAGCAGTCCCCAAGGGATTAGGGTTTACAATGAGCAGTTCTTC.

At least ten counts were recorded for this clonotype. The CDR3, as DNA: TGCGCCAGCAGCTTGGGGGGAGAGTTTCATCAGCCCCAGCATTTT. Translating gives CASSLGGEFHQPQHF. This chain links TRBV5-1 with TRBJ1-5; D is uncertain. The V and J ends lost 0 bases and 5 bases respectively, with 12 bases between them. This CDR3 is 15 amino acids long. Germline V lookup: CDR1 SGHRS, CDR2 YFSETQ.